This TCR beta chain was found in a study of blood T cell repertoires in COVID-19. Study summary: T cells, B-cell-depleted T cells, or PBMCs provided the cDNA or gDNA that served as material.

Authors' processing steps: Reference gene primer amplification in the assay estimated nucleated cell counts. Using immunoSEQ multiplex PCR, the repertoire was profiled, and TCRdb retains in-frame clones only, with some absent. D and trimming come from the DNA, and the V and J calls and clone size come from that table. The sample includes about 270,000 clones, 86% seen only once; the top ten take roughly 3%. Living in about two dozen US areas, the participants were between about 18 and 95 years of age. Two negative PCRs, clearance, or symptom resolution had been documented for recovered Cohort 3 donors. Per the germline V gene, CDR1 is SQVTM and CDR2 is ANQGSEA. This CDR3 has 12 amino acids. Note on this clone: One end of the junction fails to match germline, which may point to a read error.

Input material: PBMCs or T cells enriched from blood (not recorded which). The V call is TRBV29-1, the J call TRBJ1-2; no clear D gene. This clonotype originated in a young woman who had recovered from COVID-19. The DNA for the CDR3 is TGCAGCGTTGAAGTCCCCGGGGTCGAGTCCAGCTTC. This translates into CSVEVPGVESSF.